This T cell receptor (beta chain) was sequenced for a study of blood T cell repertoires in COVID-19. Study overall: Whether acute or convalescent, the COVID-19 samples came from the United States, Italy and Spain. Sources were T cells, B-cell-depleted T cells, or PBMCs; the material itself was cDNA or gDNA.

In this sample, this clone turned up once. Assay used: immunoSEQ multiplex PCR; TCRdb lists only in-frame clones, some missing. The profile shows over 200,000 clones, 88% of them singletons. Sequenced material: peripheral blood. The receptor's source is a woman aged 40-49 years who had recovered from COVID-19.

Written as DNA, the CDR3 is TGTGCCAGCAGTAAGCTGGTTGGCAGGGGGGCCGACACTGAAGCTTTCTTT. This sequence encodes CASSKLVGRGADTEAFF. The J gene is TRBJ1-1, the V gene TRBV27; 7 nucleotides align to TRBD1. This CDR3 spans 17 amino acids. Germline V gene data show CDR1 as MNHEY and CDR2 as SMNVEV (reference sequence). With 5 bases clipped from V and 3 bases from J, the junction kept 15 bases outside the gene matches.